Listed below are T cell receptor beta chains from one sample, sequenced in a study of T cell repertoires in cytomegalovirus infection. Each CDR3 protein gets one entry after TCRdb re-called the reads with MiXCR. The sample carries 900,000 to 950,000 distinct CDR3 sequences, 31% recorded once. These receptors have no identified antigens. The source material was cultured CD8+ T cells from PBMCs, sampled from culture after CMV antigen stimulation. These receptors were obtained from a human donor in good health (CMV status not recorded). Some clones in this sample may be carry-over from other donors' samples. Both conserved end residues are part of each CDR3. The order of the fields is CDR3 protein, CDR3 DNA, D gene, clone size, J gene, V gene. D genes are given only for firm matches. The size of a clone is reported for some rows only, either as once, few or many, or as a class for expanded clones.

CDR3 protein: CAIRDSSFSQETQYF; CDR3 DNA: TGTGCCATCAGGGACAGCTCCTTCAGCCAAGAGACCCAGTACTTC; D gene: NA; clone size: few; J gene: TRBJ2-5; V gene: TRBV10-3
CDR3 protein: CASSYRGTGEQYF; CDR3 DNA: TGTGCCAGCAGTTACAGGGGAACGGGCGAGCAGTACTTC; D gene: NA; clone size: NA; J gene: TRBJ2-7; V gene: TRBV6-5
CDR3 protein: CSVEQLENTEAFF; CDR3 DNA: TGCAGCGTTGAACAGTTGGAGAACACTGAAGCTTTCTTT; D gene: NA; clone size: once; J gene: TRBJ1-1; V gene: TRBV29-1
CDR3 protein: CASSATGVYTEAFF; CDR3 DNA: TGTGCCAGCAGCGCGACAGGGGTGTACACTGAAGCTTTCTTT; D gene: TRBD1; clone size: few; J gene: TRBJ1-1; V gene: TRBV7-9
CDR3 protein: CSASRAFEADTQYF; CDR3 DNA: TGCAGTGCGAGCCGGGCTTTTGAGGCAGATACGCAGTATTTT; D gene: NA; clone size: few; J gene: TRBJ2-3; V gene: TRBV20-1
CDR3 protein: CSAREGAQRAFF; CDR3 DNA: TGCAGTGCTAGAGAAGGGGCCCAGCGGGCTTTCTTT; D gene: NA; clone size: NA; J gene: TRBJ1-1; V gene: TRBV20-1
CDR3 protein: CASSLVSRELFF; CDR3 DNA: TGTGCCAGCAGCTTAGTTAGCCGGGAGCTGTTTTTT; D gene: NA; clone size: NA; J gene: TRBJ2-2; V gene: TRBV7-6
CDR3 protein: CAISVRGLTGELFF; CDR3 DNA: TGTGCCATCAGTGTCAGGGGCCTCACCGGGGAGCTGTTTTTT; D gene: NA; clone size: NA; J gene: TRBJ2-2; V gene: TRBV10-3
CDR3 protein: CASSFFIVVQGRYNEQFF; CDR3 DNA: TGCGCCAGCAGCTTTTTTATCGTAGTGCAGGGGAGATACAATGAGCAGTTCTTC; D gene: NA; clone size: NA; J gene: TRBJ2-1; V gene: TRBV5-1
CDR3 protein: CASSQIQDSRYEQYF; CDR3 DNA: TGCGCCAGCAGCCAAATACAGGATTCCAGATACGAGCAGTACTTC; D gene: NA; clone size: NA; J gene: TRBJ2-7; V gene: TRBV4-1
CDR3 protein: CASSLAQTGGLFGYTF; CDR3 DNA: TGTGCCAGCAGCTTAGCCCAGACAGGGGGACTCTTTGGCTACACCTTC; D gene: TRBD1; clone size: few; J gene: TRBJ1-2; V gene: TRBV7-9
CDR3 protein: CASSSLPGQPTNTGELFF; CDR3 DNA: TGTGCCAGCAGCTCATTACCGGGACAACCTACGAACACCGGGGAGCTGTTTTTT; D gene: NA; clone size: NA; J gene: TRBJ2-2; V gene: TRBV7-6
CDR3 protein: CSVGARGPSENEQFF; CDR3 DNA: TGCAGCGTTGGGGCCAGGGGGCCTAGTGAGAATGAGCAGTTCTTC; D gene: TRBD1; clone size: NA; J gene: TRBJ2-1; V gene: TRBV29-1
CDR3 protein: CASSLASGPDTQYF; CDR3 DNA: TGTGCCAGCAGCTTAGCCTCAGGGCCAGATACGCAGTATTTT; D gene: NA; clone size: many; J gene: TRBJ2-3; V gene: TRBV7-2
CDR3 protein: CASSLVGGWTNTGELFF; CDR3 DNA: TGTGCCAGCAGCTTAGTGGGGGGATGGACCAACACCGGGGAGCTGTTTTTT; D gene: NA; clone size: few; J gene: TRBJ2-2; V gene: TRBV7-2
CDR3 protein: CASSVVEGYSNQPQHF; CDR3 DNA: TGTGCCAGCAGTGTCGTGGAAGGCTATAGCAATCAGCCCCAGCATTTT; D gene: NA; clone size: NA; J gene: TRBJ1-5; V gene: TRBV6-4
CDR3 protein: CASSQRGGPDTQYF; CDR3 DNA: TGTGCCAGCAGTCAACGGGGGGGGCCAGATACGCAGTATTTT; D gene: TRBD2; clone size: NA; J gene: TRBJ2-3; V gene: TRBV7-6
CDR3 protein: CASSLGQSIKGEKLFF; CDR3 DNA: TGTGCCAGCAGTTTGGGACAGTCAATTAAGGGGGAAAAACTGTTTTTT; D gene: TRBD1; clone size: few; J gene: TRBJ1-4; V gene: TRBV28
CDR3 protein: CASSQGWQDNSPLHF; CDR3 DNA: TGCGCCAGCAGCCAAGGGTGGCAGGATAATTCACCCCTCCACTTT; D gene: NA; clone size: NA; J gene: TRBJ1-6; V gene: TRBV4-1
CDR3 protein: CASGGLGQGQEPQYF; CDR3 DNA: TGCGCCAGCGGAGGTTTGGGACAGGGTCAAGAACCCCAGTACTTC; D gene: TRBD1; clone size: NA; J gene: TRBJ2-5; V gene: TRBV4-3
CDR3 protein: CASSGGTGLRDEQFF; CDR3 DNA: TGTGCCAGCAGCGGCGGGACAGGGCTTAGGGATGAGCAGTTCTTC; D gene: TRBD1; clone size: NA; J gene: TRBJ2-1; V gene: TRBV11-3
CDR3 protein: CASSSTEVSGGSSTDTQYF; CDR3 DNA: TGTGCCAGCAGTTCCACTGAAGTTAGCGGGGGGTCTAGCACAGATACGCAGTATTTT; D gene: TRBD2; clone size: NA; J gene: TRBJ2-3; V gene: TRBV27
CDR3 protein: CASSLSTSGWELFF; CDR3 DNA: TGTGCCAGCAGCTTATCCACTAGCGGGTGGGAGCTGTTTTTT; D gene: TRBD2; clone size: NA; J gene: TRBJ2-2; V gene: TRBV7-9
CDR3 protein: CASSLPRGGRDTEAFF; CDR3 DNA: TGTGCCAGCAGCTTGCCCAGGGGTGGGAGGGACACTGAAGCTTTCTTT; D gene: NA; clone size: NA; J gene: TRBJ1-1; V gene: TRBV5-1
CDR3 protein: CASSYSQGHTEAFF; CDR3 DNA: TGTGCCAGCAGTTACTCCCAGGGTCACACTGAAGCTTTCTTT; D gene: NA; clone size: few; J gene: TRBJ1-1; V gene: TRBV6-6
CDR3 protein: CASSGSGTNTGELFF; CDR3 DNA: TGTGCCAGCAGCGGAAGCGGGACGAACACCGGGGAGCTGTTTTTT; D gene: TRBD2; clone size: NA; J gene: TRBJ2-2; V gene: TRBV7-9
CDR3 protein: CASSLSPKGRGYTF; CDR3 DNA: TGTGCCAGCAGTTTATCCCCAAAGGGGCGCGGCTACACCTTC; D gene: NA; clone size: NA; J gene: TRBJ1-2; V gene: TRBV27
CDR3 protein: CASGLDRGTGANVLTF; CDR3 DNA: TGTGCTAGTGGTTTGGACAGGGGGACTGGGGCCAACGTCCTGACTTTC; D gene: TRBD1; clone size: NA; J gene: TRBJ2-6; V gene: TRBV12-5
CDR3 protein: CASSIPSGTDTQYF; CDR3 DNA: TGTGCCAGTAGTATTCCCTCCGGGACAGATACGCAGTATTTT; D gene: NA; clone size: NA; J gene: TRBJ2-3; V gene: TRBV19
CDR3 protein: CASSEWTSGGAADTQYF; CDR3 DNA: TGTGCCAGCAGTGAATGGACTAGCGGGGGGGCGGCAGATACGCAGTATTTT; D gene: TRBD2; clone size: NA; J gene: TRBJ2-3; V gene: TRBV6-1
CDR3 protein: CASSQDRGRNSPLHF; CDR3 DNA: TGCGCCAGCAGCCAGGACAGGGGGCGGAATTCACCCCTCCACTTT; D gene: TRBD1; clone size: NA; J gene: TRBJ1-6; V gene: TRBV4-3
CDR3 protein: CASSLSRQGRFSEAFF; CDR3 DNA: TGTGCCAGCAGCTTATCTCGACAGGGGAGATTTAGTGAAGCTTTCTTT; D gene: TRBD1; clone size: many; J gene: TRBJ1-1; V gene: TRBV7-2
CDR3 protein: CASSYNTQGTQYF; CDR3 DNA: TGTGCCAGCAGTTACAACACCCAGGGGACCCAGTACTTC; D gene: NA; clone size: NA; J gene: TRBJ2-5; V gene: TRBV6-5
CDR3 protein: CASSSLRDRGPYYGYTF; CDR3 DNA: TGTGCCAGCAGCTCCCTCCGGGACAGGGGGCCTTACTATGGCTACACCTTC; D gene: TRBD1; clone size: NA; J gene: TRBJ1-2; V gene: TRBV7-6
CDR3 protein: CASTRGGGYTF; CDR3 DNA: TGTGCCAGCACCAGGGGAGGTGGCTACACCTTC; D gene: NA; clone size: many; J gene: TRBJ1-2; V gene: TRBV6-1
CDR3 protein: CATSEHYRVNEQFF; CDR3 DNA: TGTGCCACCAGTGAACACTACAGGGTCAATGAGCAGTTCTTC; D gene: NA; clone size: NA; J gene: TRBJ2-1; V gene: TRBV24-1
CDR3 protein: CASSLGGTGPTGELFF; CDR3 DNA: TGTGCCAGCAGCCTTGGCGGGACAGGACCTACCGGGGAGCTGTTTTTT; D gene: TRBD1; clone size: many; J gene: TRBJ2-2; V gene: TRBV7-9
CDR3 protein: CASSQGGAEAFF; CDR3 DNA: TGTGCCAGCAGCCAAGGGGGGGCTGAAGCTTTCTTT; D gene: NA; clone size: few; J gene: TRBJ1-1; V gene: TRBV4-2
CDR3 protein: CASSYSGARETQYF; CDR3 DNA: TGTGCCAGCAGTTACTCGGGGGCCCGGGAGACCCAGTACTTC; D gene: NA; clone size: NA; J gene: TRBJ2-5; V gene: TRBV6-6
CDR3 protein: CASSQGAGAKNIQYF; CDR3 DNA: TGTGCCAGCAGCCAAGGAGCGGGGGCGAAAAACATTCAGTACTTC; D gene: TRBD2; clone size: NA; J gene: TRBJ2-4; V gene: TRBV3-1
CDR3 protein: CASSYGAGNTIYF; CDR3 DNA: TGTGCCAGCAGTTACGGAGCTGGAAACACCATATATTTT; D gene: NA; clone size: few; J gene: TRBJ1-3; V gene: TRBV6-5
CDR3 protein: CASSLWTNTGELFF; CDR3 DNA: TGTGCCAGCAGTTTATGGACGAACACCGGGGAGCTGTTTTTT; D gene: NA; clone size: few; J gene: TRBJ2-2; V gene: TRBV28
CDR3 protein: CANSPSGGDSNQPQHF; CDR3 DNA: TGTGCCAACAGTCCCTCGGGCGGGGATAGCAATCAGCCCCAGCATTTT; D gene: NA; clone size: NA; J gene: TRBJ1-5; V gene: TRBV27
CDR3 protein: CASSQTSGGITDTQYF; CDR3 DNA: TGTGCCAGCAGCCAGACTAGCGGGGGGATCACAGATACGCAGTATTTT; D gene: TRBD2; clone size: many; J gene: TRBJ2-3; V gene: TRBV6-6
CDR3 protein: CASSNGGAKNIQYF; CDR3 DNA: TGTGCCAGCAGTAACGGGGGGGCCAAAAACATTCAGTACTTC; D gene: TRBD2; clone size: few; J gene: TRBJ2-4; V gene: TRBV6-1
CDR3 protein: CASSEDPGTGGDLLYGYTF; CDR3 DNA: TGTGCCAGCAGTGAAGACCCAGGGACAGGGGGCGATCTACTTTATGGCTACACCTTC; D gene: TRBD1; clone size: few; J gene: TRBJ1-2; V gene: TRBV2
CDR3 protein: CASRRPRLAGGRDTQYF; CDR3 DNA: TGTGCCAGCAGACGACCTCGACTAGCGGGGGGCCGGGATACGCAGTATTTT; D gene: TRBD2; clone size: few; J gene: TRBJ2-3; V gene: TRBV6-2/TRBV6-3
CDR3 protein: CASRVQGANQPQHF; CDR3 DNA: TGTGCCAGTAGAGTACAGGGCGCCAATCAGCCCCAGCATTTT; D gene: NA; clone size: NA; J gene: TRBJ1-5; V gene: TRBV19
CDR3 protein: CASRVMKASYNEQFF; CDR3 DNA: TGTGCCAGCAGAGTGATGAAGGCCTCCTACAATGAGCAGTTCTTC; D gene: NA; clone size: NA; J gene: TRBJ2-1; V gene: TRBV6-2/TRBV6-3
CDR3 protein: CASSLNKGTEAFF; CDR3 DNA: TGTGCCAGCAGCCTCAACAAGGGGACTGAAGCTTTCTTT; D gene: NA; clone size: NA; J gene: TRBJ1-1; V gene: TRBV4-2